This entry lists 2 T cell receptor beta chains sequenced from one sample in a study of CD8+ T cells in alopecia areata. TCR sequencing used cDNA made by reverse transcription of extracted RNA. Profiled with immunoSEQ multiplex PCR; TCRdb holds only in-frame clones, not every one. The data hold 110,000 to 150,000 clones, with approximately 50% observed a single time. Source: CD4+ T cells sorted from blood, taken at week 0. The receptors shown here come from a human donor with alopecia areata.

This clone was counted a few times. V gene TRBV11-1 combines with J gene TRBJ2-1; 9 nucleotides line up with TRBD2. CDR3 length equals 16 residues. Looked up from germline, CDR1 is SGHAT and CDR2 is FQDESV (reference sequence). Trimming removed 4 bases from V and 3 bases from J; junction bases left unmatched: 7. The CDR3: CASSSTPSGIYNEQFF. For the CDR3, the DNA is TGTGCCAGCAGCTCTACGCCTAGCGGGATCTACAATGAGCAGTTCTTC.

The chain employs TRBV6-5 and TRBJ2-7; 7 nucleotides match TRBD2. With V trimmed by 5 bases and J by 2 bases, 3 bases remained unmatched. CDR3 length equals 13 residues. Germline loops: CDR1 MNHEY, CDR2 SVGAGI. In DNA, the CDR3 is TGTGCCAGCAGTAAGCGGGAAACCTACGAGCAGTACTTC. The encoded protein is CASSKRETYEQYF.